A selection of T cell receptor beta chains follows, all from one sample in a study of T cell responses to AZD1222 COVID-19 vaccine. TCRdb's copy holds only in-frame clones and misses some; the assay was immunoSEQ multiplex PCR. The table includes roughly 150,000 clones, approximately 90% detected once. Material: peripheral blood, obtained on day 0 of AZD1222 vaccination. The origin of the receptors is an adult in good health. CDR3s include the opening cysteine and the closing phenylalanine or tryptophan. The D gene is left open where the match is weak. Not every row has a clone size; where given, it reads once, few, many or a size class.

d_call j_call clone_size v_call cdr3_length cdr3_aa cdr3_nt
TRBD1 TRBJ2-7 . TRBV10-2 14 CASSDGAGGYEQYF TGCGCCAGCAGCGACGGGGCAGGGGGATACGAGCAGTACTTC
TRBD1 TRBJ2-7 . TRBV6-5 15 CASMTIGGTAYEQYF TGTGCCAGCATGACGATTGGTGGGACAGCCTACGAGCAGTACTTC
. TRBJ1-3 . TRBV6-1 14 CASSDYTSGNTIYF TGTGCCAGCAGTGATTACACCTCTGGAAACACCATATATTTT
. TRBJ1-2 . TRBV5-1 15 CASSPGGGGNYGYTF TGCGCCAGCAGCCCCGGCGGGGGGGGTAACTATGGCTACACCTTC
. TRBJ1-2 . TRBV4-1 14 CASSPIGGARGYTF TGCGCCAGCAGCCCGATTGGGGGGGCCCGGGGCTACACCTTC
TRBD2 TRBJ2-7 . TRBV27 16 CASSLSLAGEFDEQYF TGTGCCAGCAGTTTATCGCTAGCGGGAGAGTTCGACGAGCAGTACTTC
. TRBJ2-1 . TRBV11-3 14 CASSSFAGYNEQFF TGTGCCAGCAGCTCCTTCGCTGGATACAATGAGCAGTTCTTC
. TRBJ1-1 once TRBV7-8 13 CASSLLANTEAFF TGTGCCAGCAGCTTATTAGCGAACACTGAAGCTTTCTTT
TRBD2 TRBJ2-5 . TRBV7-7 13 CASSLAGRETQYF TGTGCTAGCAGCTTAGCGGGGAGAGAGACCCAGTACTTC
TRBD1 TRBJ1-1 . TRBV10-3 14 CAIRFTGDGTEAFF TGTGCCATCAGATTCACAGGGGACGGCACTGAAGCTTTCTTT
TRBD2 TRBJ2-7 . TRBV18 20 CASSPVRTSGHPTLSYEQYF TGTGCCAGCTCACCGGTAAGGACTAGCGGACACCCTACCCTCTCCTACGAGCAGTACTTC
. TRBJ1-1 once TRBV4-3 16 CASSQVLLYRRTEAFF TGCGCCAGCAGCCAAGTGTTGCTTTACAGAAGGACTGAAGCTTTCTTT
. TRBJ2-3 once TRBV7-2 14 CASSPGLATDTQYF TGTGCCAGCAGCCCCGGTTTGGCCACAGATACGCAGTATTTT
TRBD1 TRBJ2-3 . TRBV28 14 CASNTGGRTDTQYF TGTGCCAGCAATACAGGGGGGAGGACAGATACGCAGTATTTT
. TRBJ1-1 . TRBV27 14 CASTPMGLGTEAFF TGTGCCAGCACTCCGATGGGGTTGGGCACTGAAGCTTTCTTT
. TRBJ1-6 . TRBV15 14 CATAPNREGSPLHF TGTGCCACAGCCCCTAACAGGGAAGGGTCACCCCTCCACTTT
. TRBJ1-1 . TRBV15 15 CATSPARGEGTEAFF TGTGCCACCAGCCCGGCTAGGGGCGAGGGGACTGAAGCTTTCTTT
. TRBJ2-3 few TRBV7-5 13 CARSPGNRGTQYF TGTGCCAGAAGCCCGGGGAACCGTGGTACGCAGTATTTT
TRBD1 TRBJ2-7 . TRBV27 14 CASSRQGAAYEQYF TGTGCCAGCAGTCGACAGGGGGCCGCCTACGAGCAGTACTTC
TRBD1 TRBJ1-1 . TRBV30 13 CAWSGDRGTEAFF TGTGCCTGGAGTGGCGACAGGGGCACTGAAGCTTTCTTT
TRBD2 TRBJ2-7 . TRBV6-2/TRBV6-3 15 CASSPFSGRIDEQYF TGTGCCAGCAGTCCCTTTAGCGGGAGAATTGACGAGCAGTACTTC
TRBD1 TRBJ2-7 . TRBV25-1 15 CASSPSGQGVHEQYF TGTGCCAGCAGCCCCTCGGGACAGGGGGTCCACGAGCAGTACTTC
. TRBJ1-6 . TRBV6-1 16 CASSEFSYRVNSPLHF TGTGCCAGCAGTGAGTTTTCGTACAGGGTGAATTCACCCCTCCACTTT
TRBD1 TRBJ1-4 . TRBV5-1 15 CASSSGQTTNEKLFF TGCGCCAGCAGCTCGGGACAGACAACTAATGAAAAACTGTTTTTT
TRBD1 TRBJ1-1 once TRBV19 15 CASSTRTGRETEAFF TGTGCCAGTAGTACCCGGACAGGGAGGGAGACTGAAGCTTTCTTT
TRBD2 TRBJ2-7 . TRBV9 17 CASSVGPSGGSSYEQYF TGTGCCAGCAGCGTAGGTCCCAGTGGCGGGAGCTCCTACGAGCAGTACTTC
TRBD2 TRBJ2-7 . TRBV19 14 CASSTSGSSYEQYF TGTGCCAGTAGTACTAGCGGTAGCTCCTACGAGCAGTACTTC
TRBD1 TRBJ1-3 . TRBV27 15 CASKQDRYSGNTIYF TGTGCCAGCAAACAGGACAGGTACTCTGGAAACACCATATATTTT
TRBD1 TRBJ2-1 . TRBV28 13 CASRGTAYNEQFF TGTGCCAGCAGGGGGACAGCCTACAATGAGCAGTTCTTC
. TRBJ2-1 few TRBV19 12 CASTNRYNEQFF TGTGCCAGTACTAACAGGTACAATGAGCAGTTCTTC
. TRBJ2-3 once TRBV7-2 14 CASSLGTPGDTQYF TGTGCCAGCAGCCTCGGGACTCCCGGCGATACGCAGTATTTT
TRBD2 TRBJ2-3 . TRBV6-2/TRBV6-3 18 CASSYSTPSGGSTDTQYF TGTGCCAGCAGTTACTCCACCCCTAGCGGGGGTAGCACAGATACGCAGTATTTT
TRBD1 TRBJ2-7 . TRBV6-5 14 CASSPRTGSHEQYF TGTGCCAGCAGCCCAAGGACAGGGTCCCACGAGCAGTACTTC
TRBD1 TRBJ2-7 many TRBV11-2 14 CASSSGTGNYEQYF TGTGCCAGCAGCTCCGGGACAGGGAACTACGAGCAGTACTTC
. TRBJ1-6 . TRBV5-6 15 CASSLDRIFNSPLHF TGTGCCAGCAGCTTGGACAGGATATTTAATTCACCCCTCCACTTT
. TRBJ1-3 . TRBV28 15 CASSLLDRDGNTIYF TGTGCCAGCAGCCTCCTAGACAGAGACGGAAACACCATATATTTT
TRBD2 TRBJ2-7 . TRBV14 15 CASSQGALAGGEQYF TGTGCCAGCAGCCAAGGGGCCCTAGCGGGAGGCGAGCAGTACTTC
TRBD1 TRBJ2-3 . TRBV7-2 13 CASSPGTARTQYF TGTGCCAGCAGCCCCGGGACAGCAAGAACGCAGTATTTT
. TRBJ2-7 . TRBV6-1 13 CASSERGTYEQYF TGTGCCAGCAGTGAACGAGGGACCTACGAGCAGTACTTC
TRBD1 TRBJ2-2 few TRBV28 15 CASSSGTGHTGELFF TGTGCCAGCAGTTCCGGGACAGGGCACACCGGGGAGCTGTTTTTT
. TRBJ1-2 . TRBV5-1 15 CASGPYTATNYGYTF TGCGCCAGCGGTCCGTACACGGCAACTAACTATGGCTACACCTTC
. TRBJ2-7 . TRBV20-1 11 CSAPTMKEQYF TGCAGTGCCCCTACCATGAAGGAGCAGTACTTC
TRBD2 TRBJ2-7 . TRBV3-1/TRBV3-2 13 CASSWTSVAEQYF TGTGCCAGCAGCTGGACTAGCGTTGCCGAGCAGTACTTC
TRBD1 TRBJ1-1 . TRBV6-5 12 CASSFGTAEAFF TGTGCCAGCAGTTTCGGGACAGCCGAAGCTTTCTTT
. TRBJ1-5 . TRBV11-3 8 CASSPQHF TGTGCCAGCAGCCCCCAGCATTTT
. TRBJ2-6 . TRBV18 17 CASSPDWGVSGANVLTF TGTGCCAGCTCACCGGACTGGGGCGTCTCTGGGGCCAACGTCCTGACTTTC
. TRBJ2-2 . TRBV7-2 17 CASSYGLRAANTGELFF TGTGCCAGCAGTTACGGGTTACGGGCCGCGAACACCGGGGAGCTGTTTTTT
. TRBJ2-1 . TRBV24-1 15 CATSEKGTASTEQFF TGTGCCACCAGTGAGAAGGGGACCGCTAGTACTGAGCAGTTCTTC
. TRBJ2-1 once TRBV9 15 CASSVSTVSYNEQFF TGTGCCAGCAGCGTAAGCACGGTCTCCTACAATGAGCAGTTCTTC
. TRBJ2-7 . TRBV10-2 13 CASGGPGPLEQYF TGCGCCAGCGGGGGACCGGGACCTCTCGAGCAGTACTTC
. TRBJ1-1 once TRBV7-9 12 CASTARDTEAFF TGTGCCTCCACCGCCAGGGACACTGAAGCTTTCTTT
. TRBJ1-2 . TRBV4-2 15 CASSQDAGWRGGYTF TGTGCCAGCAGCCAAGACGCAGGGTGGCGGGGTGGCTACACCTTC
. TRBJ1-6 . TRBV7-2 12 CASSYLGSPLHF TGTGCCAGCAGTTATCTTGGTTCACCCCTCCACTTT
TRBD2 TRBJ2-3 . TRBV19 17 CASSIDIGGGDTDTQYF TGTGCCAGTAGTATAGATATCGGCGGGGGGGATACAGATACGCAGTATTTT
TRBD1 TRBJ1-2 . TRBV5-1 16 CASSPTPDRSHYGYTF TGCGCCAGCAGCCCTACCCCGGACAGGAGCCACTATGGCTACACCTTC
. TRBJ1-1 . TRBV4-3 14 CASSQYIRGVEAFF TGCGCCAGCAGCCAATATATCCGGGGGGTTGAAGCTTTCTTT
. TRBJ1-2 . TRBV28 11 CASSLNRGYTF TGTGCCAGCAGTTTAAATCGGGGCTACACCTTC
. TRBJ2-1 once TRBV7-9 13 CASSLEWLGEQFF TGTGCCAGCAGCTTAGAATGGCTCGGTGAGCAGTTCTTC